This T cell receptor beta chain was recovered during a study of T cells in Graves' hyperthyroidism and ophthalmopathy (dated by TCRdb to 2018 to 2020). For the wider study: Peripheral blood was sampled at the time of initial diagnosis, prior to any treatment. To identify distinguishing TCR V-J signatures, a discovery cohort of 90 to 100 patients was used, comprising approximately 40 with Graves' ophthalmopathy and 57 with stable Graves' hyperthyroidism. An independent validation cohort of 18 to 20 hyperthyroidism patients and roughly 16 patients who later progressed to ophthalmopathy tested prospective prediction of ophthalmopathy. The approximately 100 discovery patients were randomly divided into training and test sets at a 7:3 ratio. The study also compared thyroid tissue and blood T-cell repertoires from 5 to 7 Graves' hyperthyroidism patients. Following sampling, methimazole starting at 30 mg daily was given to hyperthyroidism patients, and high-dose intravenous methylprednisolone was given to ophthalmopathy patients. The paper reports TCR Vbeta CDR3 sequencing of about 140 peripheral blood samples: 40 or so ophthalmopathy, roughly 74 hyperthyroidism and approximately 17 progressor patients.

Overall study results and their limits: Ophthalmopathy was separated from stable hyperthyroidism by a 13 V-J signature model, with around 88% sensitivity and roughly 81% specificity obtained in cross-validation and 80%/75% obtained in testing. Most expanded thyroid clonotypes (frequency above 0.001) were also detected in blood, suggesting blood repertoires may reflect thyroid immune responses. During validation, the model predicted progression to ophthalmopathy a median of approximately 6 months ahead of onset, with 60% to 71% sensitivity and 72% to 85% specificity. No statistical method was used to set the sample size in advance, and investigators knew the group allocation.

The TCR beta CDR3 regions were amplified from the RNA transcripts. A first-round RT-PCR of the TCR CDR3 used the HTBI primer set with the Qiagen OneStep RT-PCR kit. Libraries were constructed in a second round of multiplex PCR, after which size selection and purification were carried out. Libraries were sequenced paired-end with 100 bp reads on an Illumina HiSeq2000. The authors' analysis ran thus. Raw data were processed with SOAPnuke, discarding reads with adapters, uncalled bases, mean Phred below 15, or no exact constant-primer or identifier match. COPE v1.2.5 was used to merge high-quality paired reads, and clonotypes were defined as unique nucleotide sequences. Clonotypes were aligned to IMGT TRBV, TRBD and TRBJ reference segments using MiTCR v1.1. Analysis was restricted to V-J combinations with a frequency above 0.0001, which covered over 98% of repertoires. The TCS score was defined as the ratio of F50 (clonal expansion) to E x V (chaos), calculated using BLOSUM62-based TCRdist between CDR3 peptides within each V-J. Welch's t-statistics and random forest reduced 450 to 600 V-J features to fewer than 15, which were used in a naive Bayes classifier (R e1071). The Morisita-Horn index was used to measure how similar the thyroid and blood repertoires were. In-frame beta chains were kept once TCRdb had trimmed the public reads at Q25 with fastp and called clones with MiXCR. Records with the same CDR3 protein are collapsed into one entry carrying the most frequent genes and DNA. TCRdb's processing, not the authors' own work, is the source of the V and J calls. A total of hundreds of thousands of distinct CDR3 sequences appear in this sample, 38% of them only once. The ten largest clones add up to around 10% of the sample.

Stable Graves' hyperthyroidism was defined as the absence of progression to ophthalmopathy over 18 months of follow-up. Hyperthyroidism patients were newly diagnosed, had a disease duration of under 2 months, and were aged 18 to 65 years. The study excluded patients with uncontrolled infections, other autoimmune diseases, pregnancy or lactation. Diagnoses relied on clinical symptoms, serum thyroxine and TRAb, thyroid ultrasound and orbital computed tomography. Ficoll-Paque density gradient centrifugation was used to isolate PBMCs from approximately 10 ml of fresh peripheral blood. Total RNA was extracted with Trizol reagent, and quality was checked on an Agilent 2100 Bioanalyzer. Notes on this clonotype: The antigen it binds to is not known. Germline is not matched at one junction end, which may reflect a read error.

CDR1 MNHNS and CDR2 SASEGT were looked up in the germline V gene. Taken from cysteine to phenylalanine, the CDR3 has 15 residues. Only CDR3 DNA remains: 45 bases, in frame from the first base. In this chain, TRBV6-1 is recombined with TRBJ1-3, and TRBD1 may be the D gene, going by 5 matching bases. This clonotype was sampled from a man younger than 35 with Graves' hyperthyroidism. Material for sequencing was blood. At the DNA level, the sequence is TGTGCCATCAGTGACTCGGGGGGATCTGGAAACACCATATATTTT. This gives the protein CAISDSGGSGNTIYF.